These T cell receptor beta chains were read from a single sample in a study of regulatory T cells in long-lasting Graves disease. TCRdb reprocessed the multiplex PCR reads via MiXCR and lists one record per CDR3 protein. The table shows some 430,000 distinct CDR3 sequences, with 20% to 25% occurring only once. The starting material was peripheral blood mononuclear cells (PBMCs), obtained when the disease was refractory, from a patient treated with antithyroid drugs. The receptors come from a female donor with Graves disease. CDR3s include the opening cysteine and the closing phenylalanine or tryptophan. The D gene is left open where the match is weak. Rows may omit the clone size; those that give it use once, few, many or a size class.

clone_size,v_call,d_call,j_call,cdr3_aa,cdr3_nt
-,TRBV3-1,TRBD1,TRBJ2-5,CASSQGSGQGQETQYF,TGTGCCAGCAGCCAAGGAAGCGGACAGGGCCAGGAGACCCAGTACTTC
-,TRBV11-2,-,TRBJ2-7,CASSFGAGNYEQYF,-
many,TRBV6-5,-,TRBJ2-5,CASSYSFRETQYF,TGTGCCAGCAGTTACTCTTTTCGAGAGACCCAGTACTTC
many,TRBV2,-,TRBJ1-3,CASSARDANSGNTIYF,TGTGCCAGCAGCGCCCGGGACGCGAACTCTGGAAACACCATATATTTT
many,TRBV10-3,-,TRBJ1-2,CAISESFPGRSEGYTF,TGTGCCATCAGTGAGTCTTTCCCGGGGCGTTCGGAAGGCTACACCTTC
many,TRBV2,-,TRBJ2-7,CASSEGWTENSYEQYF,TGTGCCAGCAGTGAAGGATGGACAGAGAACTCCTACGAGCAGTACTTC
many,TRBV19,-,TRBJ1-2,CASMSTGNGYGYTF,TGTGCCAGTATGTCGACGGGTAACGGCTATGGCTACACCTTC
-,TRBV20-1,TRBD2,TRBJ2-5,CSARGVGAGGRQETQYF,TGCAGTGCTAGAGGGGTTGGAGCGGGAGGTCGCCAAGAGACCCAGTACTTC
many,TRBV19,TRBD1,TRBJ1-1,CASRPGGANTEAFF,TGTGCCAGTAGGCCAGGGGGCGCAAACACTGAAGCTTTCTTT
-,TRBV19,-,TRBJ1-1,CASSISFRGWETEAFF,TGTGCCAGTAGTATTTCGTTTAGGGGTTGGGAAACTGAAGCTTTCTTT
few,TRBV3-1,-,TRBJ2-7,CASSQARGHYEQYF,TGTGCCAGCAGCCAAGCTAGGGGACACTACGAGCAGTACTTC
many,TRBV2,-,TRBJ1-5,CASSDPRTSSYQPQHF,TGTGCCAGCAGTGACCCTCGGACATCGAGCTATCAGCCCCAGCATTTT
-,TRBV28,TRBD1,TRBJ2-1,CASTLVQGAIEQFF,TGTGCCAGCACCCTGGTACAGGGGGCGATTGAGCAGTTCTTC
-,TRBV6-1,-,TRBJ1-1,CASNPGSGGWLNTEAFF,TGTGCCAGCAATCCAGGGAGCGGGGGGTGGCTGAACACTGAAGCTTTCTTT
few,TRBV14,-,TRBJ1-5,CASSLGQFGPRHF,TGTGCCAGCAGCCTGGGCCAATTTGGGCCCCGGCATTTT
-,TRBV5-1,-,TRBJ2-7,CASSLEISYEQYF,TGCGCCAGCAGCTTGGAGATCTCCTACGAGCAGTACTTC
few,TRBV6-1,-,TRBJ1-5,CASRPTALGSNQPQHF,TGTGCCAGCAGACCGACAGCCCTAGGTAGCAATCAGCCCCAGCATTTT
many,TRBV28,-,TRBJ1-5,CASRGLPYSVGNQPQHF,TGTGCCAGCAGGGGACTCCCATACTCCGTAGGCAATCAGCCCCAGCATTTT
many,TRBV28,TRBD1,TRBJ2-4,CASSLWGQTAKNIQYF,TGTGCCAGCAGTTTATGGGGACAGACCGCCAAAAACATTCAGTACTTC
-,TRBV19,-,TRBJ1-2,CASSSPDGASYGYTF,TGTGCCAGTAGTTCTCCGGACGGCGCTAGCTATGGCTACACCTTC
-,TRBV28,-,TRBJ2-5,CASSLWQGSQETQYF,TGTGCCAGCAGTTTATGGCAGGGGTCCCAAGAGACCCAGTACTTC
many,TRBV5-5,-,TRBJ1-2,CASSLGASTNYGYTF,TGTGCCAGCAGCTTGGGGGCCAGCACTAACTATGGCTACACCTTC
many,TRBV7-8,-,TRBJ2-7,CASSLDEGLYEQYF,TGTGCCAGCAGCTTAGACGAGGGCCTCTACGAGCAGTACTTC
-,TRBV5-1,-,TRBJ2-7,CASSLGYKQYF,TGCGCCAGCAGCTTGGGGTACAAGCAGTACTTC
-,TRBV9,-,TRBJ1-1,CASSVWVDTEAFF,TGTGCCAGCAGCGTATGGGTAGACACTGAAGCTTTCTTT
-,TRBV7-2,-,TRBJ2-1,CASSLVQGSRQFF,TGTGCCAGCAGCTTAGTACAGGGATCGCGGCAGTTCTTC
few,TRBV19,-,TRBJ1-6,CASSTGTKNSPLHF,TGTGCCAGTAGTACCGGGACAAAAAATTCACCCCTCCACTTT
many,TRBV6-1,-,TRBJ1-2,CASSTEQGEDYGYTF,TGTGCCAGCAGTACAGAACAGGGCGAGGACTATGGCTACACCTTC
many,TRBV15,-,TRBJ1-4,CATSRESGRSGDEKLFF,TGTGCCACCAGCAGAGAGTCAGGGAGGAGTGGTGATGAAAAACTGTTTTTT
-,TRBV4-2,-,TRBJ1-1,CASSQASGHANTEAFF,TGTGCCAGCAGCCAAGCCTCGGGACACGCGAACACTGAAGCTTTCTTT
many,TRBV2,-,TRBJ1-1,CASRGILGAMNTEAFF,TGTGCCAGCAGGGGGATTTTAGGGGCCATGAACACTGAAGCTTTCTTT
-,TRBV20-1,-,TRBJ1-4,CSARIREEKLFF,TGCAGTGCTAGAATAAGGGAAGAAAAACTGTTTTTT
many,TRBV6-2/TRBV6-3,TRBD1,TRBJ1-5,CASSRGGTGLRQPQHF,TGTGCCAGCAGTCGGGGGGGGACAGGGCTCCGTCAGCCCCAGCATTTT
many,TRBV28,TRBD1,TRBJ2-5,CASSPDRDWETQYF,TGTGCCAGCAGCCCTGACAGGGATTGGGAGACCCAGTACTTC
few,TRBV28,TRBD2,TRBJ2-3,CASSRTSGGSDTQYF,TGTGCCAGCAGCCGGACTAGCGGGGGGTCAGATACGCAGTATTTT
-,TRBV27,-,TRBJ1-1,CASSQQGVEAFF,TGTGCCAGCAGTCAACAGGGAGTTGAAGCTTTCTTT
-,TRBV6-9,-,TRBJ1-2,CASSYSNGWNGYTF,TGTGCCAGCAGTTACTCGAACGGGTGGAATGGCTACACCTTC
many,TRBV6-5,TRBD2,TRBJ2-2,CASSYSNSGGPTGELFF,TGTGCCAGCAGTTACTCCAATAGCGGGGGGCCCACCGGGGAGCTGTTTTTT
-,TRBV29-1,TRBD1,TRBJ1-2,CSLPGDREGGYTF,TGCAGCCTTCCGGGCGACAGGGAAGGCGGCTACACCTTC
-,TRBV20-1,TRBD2,TRBJ2-7,CSAMTSETTYEQYF,TGCAGTGCAATGACTAGCGAGACGACCTACGAGCAGTACTTC
many,TRBV28,-,TRBJ2-7,CASTHYSYEQYF,TGTGCCAGCACACACTACTCCTACGAGCAGTACTTC
-,TRBV7-9,-,TRBJ1-5,CASSSTGSPQHF,TGTGCCAGCAGCTCTACCGGATCGCCCCAGCATTTT